What follows describes a single T cell receptor beta chain. Antigen: not known. TCRdb's copy holds only in-frame clones and misses some; the assay was immunoSEQ multiplex PCR. Here the sample spans approximately 16,000 clones, around 82% being singletons. This CDR3 is 16 amino acids long. Germline V lookup: CDR1 MDHEN, CDR2 SYDVKM. V was pared by 4 bases and J by 0 bases, with 9 bases of the junction left unmatched. CD4+ T cells from unexposed donors were obtained before the COVID-19 pandemic (2011-2018). The cells were cultured for around ten days before CD4+ T cells were isolated. PBMCs were plated at two million per well in IL-2-containing medium. The sample originates from a study of CD4 T cells in relation to SARS-CoV-2 and coronaviruses. Overall study: TCR beta CDR3s were sequenced after 10-day antigen culture of PBMCs. The restricting HLA molecule for shared crossreactive spike epitopes was mapped. Study-wide results and limits: About 64% of donors had memory CD4+ clonotypes crossrecognizing SARS-CoV-2 and common cold coronavirus spike.

The TCR sequence derives from a human donor in good health. Material: CD4+ T cells from PBMCs, cultured in vitro. The V call is TRBV28, the J call TRBJ2-7, with 7 bases that match TRBD1. CDR3 sequence (DNA): TGTGCCAGCAGTTCCAGAAGACAGGGCAACTCCTACGAGCAGTACTTC. It specifies CASSSRRQGNSYEQYF.